This TCR beta chain was retrieved from a study of cytomegalovirus exposure and HLA in healthy donors (dated by TCRdb to about 2017). About the full investigation: An earlier analysis of 587 of the donors reported over 250 Gb of sequence data and approximately 120 million unique TCR beta sequences obtained from some 200 million T cells. About 280 gigabases of sequencing data and approximately 92 million unique TCR sequences made up an early release that covered over 550 HLA-typed donors. Of the approximately 400 genotyped donors, approximately 80% were placed in the genetic ancestry cluster associated with self-reported Caucasian donors. The study aimed to test whether signatures of past pathogen exposure could be identified by cataloging public T cell receptors. The study profiled the T cell repertoires of more than 500 subjects by immunosequencing and related them to cytomegalovirus serostatus. Besides the first cohort of roughly 640 subjects, a separate validation cohort made up of roughly 120 different subjects was used. The study combined high-throughput TCR immunosequencing, statistical association of individual TCRs with disease status, and machine learning to predict cytomegalovirus infection status. A later analysis re-examined previously published TCR beta repertoires from 600 to 700 donors and added high-resolution HLA genotyping to investigate patterns of TCR occurrence. The later analysis used no new phenotypic data to find candidate immune exposures, relying instead on TCR beta sequences and their occurrence across donors. An earlier analysis of around 640 of the donors used high-throughput TCR beta sequencing to judge whether each TCR beta V gene segment behaved as functional or pseudogenic. Donor age, sex, ethnicity and CMV serostatus were collected together with the repertoire data. In a later genetic analysis, genome-wide SNP genotypes for 398 of the 666 donors were used, and that subset was treated as a discovery cohort. Every repertoire in the discovery cohort had been generated on one and the same sequencing platform. HLA typing covered class I and class II loci at four-digit resolution. The number of typed donors differed by locus: about 620-630 for A, B, C, DRB1 and DQB1; about 520 for DQA1; approximately 600 for DPA1; and 400 to 480 for DPB1. Four to six DR-DQ haplotypes were handled as single units for association and clustering, since linkage in the cohort was strong. Across 300 to 400 genotyped donors of the cohort, an average of approximately 200,000 unique TCR beta nucleotide sequences per donor were sequenced, and 15% to 20% of those sequences were non-productive.

CDR1 and CDR2, looked up from the germline V gene, are SGDLS and YYNGEE. V ends up 0 bases short and J 5 bases short, with an unmatched junction base count of 5. The CDR3 covers 15 residues, taking in both the cysteine and the phenylalanine. Just CDR3 DNA is preserved here, 45 bases in frame from base 1. What the authors observed across the whole study: Cytomegalovirus status was reported to be diagnosed by the classifier with high specificity and sensitivity in both the original and validation cohorts. Immune exposure information for the cohort was limited to CMV serostatus. Some IMGT-functional V segments, including TRBV6-2 and TRBV6-3, could not be told apart with the 87-base-pair reads, so those segments were excluded. A few of the identified cytomegalovirus-associated TCR beta chains were confirmed in vitro to be specific for cytomegalovirus antigens. According to a later genetic analysis, donors in an Asian-associated ancestry cluster had fewer N-insertions in productive TCRs than the approximately 710-donor mean. The earlier analysis of 587 of the donors excluded roughly 17 rarely observed V segments, including chromosome 9 orphons, because counts were too low. This cohort had only TCR beta chains sequenced, and the lack of alpha or paired-chain data limited which features could be detected. A further reported finding was that TCR beta sequences accurately predicted the HLA-A and HLA-B alleles for most subjects in the first cohort. A later analysis reported that several top co-occurrence clusters appeared linked to parvovirus B19, influenza, CMV and Epstein-Barr virus. According to a later analysis, most CMV-associated TCR beta chains appeared to be HLA-restricted, and the HLA associations seemed to be driven largely by CMV exposure. In a later analysis, the rate of TCR association differed among HLA loci, with DRB1 alleles having the most associated TCRs and HLA-C alleles having the fewest. Most TCR sequences were observed very rarely across donors, whereas some public TCRs were present in many individuals. When HLA alleles, especially DR and DQ, strongly co-occurred, attributing TCR associations to individual alleles was difficult. The authors suggested that the approach could potentially be extended to other disease states and immunological phenotypes. V-gene and J-gene trimming of TCR beta chains was associated with a missense DCLRE1C variant in a later genetic analysis, and the association was replicated in an independent cohort. The presence/absence analyses assumed that sequencing depth was roughly uniform across donors, and that assumption may not be true. Because HLA typing was missing for some donors at each locus, association tests included only the typed subset. A cluster of highly shared sequence variants was judged likely to be a technical artifact of the sequencing pipeline. Compared with equally common non-associated chains, HLA-associated TCR beta chains in a later analysis were more clonally expanded and had lower generation probabilities. The study gave a list of roughly 150 TCR beta chains associated with cytomegalovirus. Correlated functional status among segregating V segments might reflect linkage disequilibrium, but an unknown experimental factor could not be ruled out. In an earlier analysis of 587 of the donors, most TCR beta V segments appeared in productive rearrangements about 87% or about 30% of the time, broadly matching IMGT annotations. Specific HLA alleles were associated with 15,000 to 20,000 TCR beta sequences at a false discovery rate of 0.05 in a later analysis.

Libraries were constructed by the immunoSEQ multiplex PCR assay. A mixture of 60 forward primers for TCR Vbeta segments and 13 reverse primers for TCR Jbeta segments was used in the multiplex PCR. Amplification of the CDR3 region of rearranged TCR beta genes was performed with a multiplex PCR assay on genomic DNA. On the Illumina HiSeq System, the amplified TCR beta libraries were sequenced as 87-base-pair reads. On the authors' methods: In a later analysis, tens of millions of unique TCR beta chains were counted across the approximately 620 repertoires, and roughly 10 million of these chains were shared by at least two donors. A nearest-neighbor algorithm error-corrected the raw reads and collapsed the reads into unique sequences, merging closely related sequences to remove PCR and sequencing errors. To assign V, D and J gene segments, CDR3 sequences were aligned to IMGT reference sequences. Each retained sequence needed at least a six-nucleotide match to both a V gene segment and a J gene segment. Rearrangements were classified as productive when the CDR3 lacked stop codons and remained in frame with V and J, and all other rearrangements were classified as non-productive. Following IMGT convention, CDR3 was defined as the stretch from the second conserved V-encoded cysteine up to the conserved J-encoded phenylalanine. Sequences without an unambiguous match to a single V gene segment were excluded from the earlier analysis of 500 to 700 of the donors. An earlier analysis of under 750 of the donors called V segments functional above 56.7% productive rearrangements and segregating when the between-donor standard deviation exceeded 5%. To diagnose cytomegalovirus status from the catalog of TCR beta chain sequences, a statistical classification framework was built. In a later analysis, V and J genes were assigned by comparing TCR nucleotide sequences against IMGT/GENE-DB human TR gene sequences. The TCRdist pipeline was used in a later analysis to assign CDR3 sequences and most-parsimonious VDJ recombination scenarios. In a later analysis, each TCR beta chain was defined by its CDR3 amino acid sequence together with its V-gene family, and reads lacking a unique V-gene family were excluded. A later analysis removed 550 to 650 highly shared, low-generation-probability nucleotide sequences to deal with suspected cross-contamination and a sequencing artifact. A later analysis calculated a clonal expansion index for each public chain from normalized within-repertoire ranks of inferred template counts. A later analysis computed generation probabilities with a VDJ recombination model fitted to out-of-frame rearrangements, and checked the results against IGoR. A later analysis scored TCR-TCR, TCR-HLA and TCR-CMV co-occurrence with hypergeometric tests, applying a repertoire-size bias correction to TCR pairs. False discovery rates were estimated in a later analysis by permuting HLA or CMV assignments 20 times. A later analysis grouped co-occurring TCRs with DBSCAN, adding TCRdist sequence similarity when clustering within HLA-allele-positive subsets. For co-occurrence clustering, repertoires with fewer than 30,000 or more than 120,000 public chains were excluded, along with 4 to 6 repertoires with anomalous nucleotide sharing. Sourced from immuneACCESS, this table was stored by TCRdb with only in-frame sequences that have V and J called. A share of the clones is absent; for the studies checked, an unresolved V gene accounts for under half, and the remainder has no known explanation. V and J calls and clone size are as listed in that table; D and trimming were resolved from the DNA. For this sample the table gives some 200,000 clones, of which approximately 70% were detected only once. The ten largest clonotypes hold approximately 2.5% of the sample.

Note on this clone: The clone's antigen remains unknown. Qualities for individual bases were not recorded, and no much larger clone is one base off.

The cohort was made up of 666 healthy bone marrow donors. All cohort members were sampled while nominally healthy, although unrecorded immune exposures were likely present. The donor was CMV seropositive and belonged to the group of a few hundred seropositive cohort members. A peripheral blood sample was provided by each donor, and peripheral blood mononuclear cells were used for TCR beta sequencing. Genomic DNA was extracted from the blood cell samples with the Qiagen DNeasy Blood Extraction Kit. The chain is made from TRBV9 and TRBJ2-3; 8 bases in the middle match TRBD2. Source material: PBMCs. This clonotype was obtained from a man aged 35-49 years in good health and CMV-seropositive. The CDR3 region: CASSVGSAGGDTQYF. The DNA is TGTGCCAGCAGCGTAGGGTCCGCGGGGGGAGATACGCAGTATTTT.